This T cell receptor (beta chain) is drawn from a study of low-dose radiotherapy and immunotherapy resistance in tumors. Looked up from germline, CDR1 is ENHRY and CDR2 is SYGVKD. Trimming at V came to 6 bases and at J to 5 bases, leaving 8 bases not matched to a gene. The CDR3 has 15 amino acids. TRAV- and TRBV-specific primers were used for first-strand cDNA, which covered alpha and beta chains. TCRs were put through approximately 21 PCR cycles of amplification with Phusion. A constant-region primer and the V-primer adapter served as the primer pair. TCRdb ran MiXCR on the reads and lists one entry per CDR3 protein. The table has about 13,000 distinct CDR3 sequences, approximately 68% seen once.

This chain connects TRBV10-3 to TRBJ1-1; 11 bases match TRBD1. This receptor was taken from a human donor with advanced metastatic prostate, ovarian, gallbladder or colorectal cancer (not recorded which). This table probably holds off-target reads from a library built for another chain. This CDR3 is CAISLDRGLGTEAFF. CDR3 nucleotide sequence: TGTGCCATCAGCCTGGACAGGGGGCTCGGTACTGAAGCTTTCTTT.